This TCR beta chain was sequenced in a study of T cells in Graves' hyperthyroidism and ophthalmopathy. Points from the study as a whole: Among thyroid clonotypes expanded above 0.001, most also appeared in blood.

With regard to this clonotype: Its antigen is currently unknown.

The junction had 11 bases not matched to a gene; V was cut back by 5 bases and J by 1 base. The CDR3 is made up of 16 amino acids. CDR1 is SNHLY and CDR2 is FYNNEI in the germline V gene. TCR beta CDR3 regions were amplified from RNA transcripts. The TCR CDR3 was amplified in a first-round RT-PCR using the HTBI primer set. TCRdb reprocessed the multiplex PCR reads via MiXCR and lists one record per CDR3 protein. The sample has a few hundred thousand distinct CDR3 sequences, about 45% seen once. If no ophthalmopathy progression occurred within 18 months, Graves' hyperthyroidism was stable. Newly diagnosed hyperthyroidism patients aged 18 to 65 years had disease lasting under 2 months. Each diagnosis was grounded in clinical symptoms, serum thyroxine and TRAb, thyroid ultrasound, and orbital computed tomography.

This chain uses TRBV2 with TRBJ2-7, with 7 bases aligning to TRBD2. The sample taken for sequencing was peripheral blood or thyroid tissue (not recorded which). This receptor was taken from a woman aged 18-30 years with Graves' hyperthyroidism. In DNA, the CDR3 is TGTGCCAGCAGTTACGCGGGCGGGAGCCGATCCTACGAGCAGTACTTC. It codes for CASSYAGGSRSYEQYF.